This T cell receptor (beta chain) is from a study of control samples from healthy donors and cancer patients. Produced via immunoSEQ multiplex PCR; TCRdb's table is partial and in-frame only. Of about 94,000 clones listed, less than 95% are singletons. The CDR3 runs to 14 residues. Germline V gene sequence: CDR1 SGHTA, CDR2 FQGTGA. With 5 bases removed from V and 5 bases from J, the gap between germline ends came to 13 bases. The receptor was derived from a woman between 18 and 30 years old in good health. The specimen was blood. The V and J genes are TRBV7-3 and TRBJ2-4; no firm D call. CDR3 sequence: CASSAPGAENIQYF. The CDR3 DNA reads as TGTGCCAGCAGCGCGCCGGGCGCTGAAAACATTCAGTACTTC.